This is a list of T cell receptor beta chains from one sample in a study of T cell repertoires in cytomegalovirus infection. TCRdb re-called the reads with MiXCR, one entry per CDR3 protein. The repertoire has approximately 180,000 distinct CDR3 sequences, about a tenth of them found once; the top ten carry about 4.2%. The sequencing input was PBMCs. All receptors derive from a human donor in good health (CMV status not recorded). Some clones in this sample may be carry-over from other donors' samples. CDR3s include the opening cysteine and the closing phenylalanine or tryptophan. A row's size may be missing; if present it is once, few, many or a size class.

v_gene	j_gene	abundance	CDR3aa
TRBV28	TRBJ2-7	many	CASSLSLFEQYF
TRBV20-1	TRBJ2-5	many	CSARDQAGVQTQYF
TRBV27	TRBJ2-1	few	CASSVRDKFNNEQFF
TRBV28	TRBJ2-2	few	CASRSTGGIGELFF
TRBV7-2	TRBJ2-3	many	CASTVGLPTDTQYF
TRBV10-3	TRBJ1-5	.	CAISPTRDSLNQPQHF
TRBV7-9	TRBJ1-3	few	CASSSGQPPPRDTIYF
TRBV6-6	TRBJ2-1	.	CASSAWGAGGPNEQFF
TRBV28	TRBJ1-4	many	CAVRGGNEKLFF
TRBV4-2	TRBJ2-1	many	CASSHRREMRGEQFF
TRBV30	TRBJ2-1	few	CAWSLRGQLLSYNEQFF
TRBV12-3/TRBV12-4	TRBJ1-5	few	CASSFGTGFSNQPQHF
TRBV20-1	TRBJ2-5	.	CSAMLLETQYF
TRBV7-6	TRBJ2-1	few	CASSPLGAGVGYNEQFF
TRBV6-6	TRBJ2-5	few	CASSEPETQYF
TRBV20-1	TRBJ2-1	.	CSARDSGSPYNEQFF
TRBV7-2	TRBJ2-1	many	CASSLDSGQYNEQFF
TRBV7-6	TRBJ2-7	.	CASSLVGGKVHEQYF
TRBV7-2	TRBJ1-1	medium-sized	CASSLGTVNTEAFF
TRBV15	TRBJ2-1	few	CATSGESYNEQFF
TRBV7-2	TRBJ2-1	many	CASSYTSGVRNEQFF
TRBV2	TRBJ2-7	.	CASKKRVLYEQYF
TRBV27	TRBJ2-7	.	CASSFRVHDSYEQYF
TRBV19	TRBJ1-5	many	CASIPRGGNVDQPQHF
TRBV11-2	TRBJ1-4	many	CASSLRAQGNEKLFF
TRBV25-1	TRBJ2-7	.	CASSDRSQSYEQYF
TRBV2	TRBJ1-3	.	CASSESPRNTIYF
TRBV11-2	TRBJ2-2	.	CASSAGDNPNTGELFF
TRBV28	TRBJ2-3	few	CASSFGGRVTDTQYF
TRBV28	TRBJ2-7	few	CASSFPLAGRGEQYF